The 27 T cell receptor beta chains presented below share a single source sample, sequenced in a study of CD8+CD57+ T cells in acquired aplastic anemia. Profiles of TCR beta VDJ and CDR3 were generated from a genomic DNA template. TCRdb re-analysed the reads in MiXCR, keeping a single row per CDR3 protein. The profile shows more than 250,000 distinct CDR3 sequences, 82% of them singletons. Before being chosen for sequencing, patients had shown CD8+CD57+ cell expansion by flow cytometry. Sequences were obtained from sorted CD4+, CD8+, or CD8+CD57+ T cells (not recorded which) from PBMCs. The source is a human donor with aplastic anemia.

Details on this clonotype: This could be a read error, since a much larger clone is one nucleotide away. Because the CDR3 is missing its conserved closing phenylalanine or tryptophan, this is likely a read error. The DNA is omitted, as the CDR3 cannot be located on it reliably, and the CDR3 follows TCRdb's listing. The chain uses TRBV7-8 and TRBJ2-5; the D segment call TRBD2 is taken from the table without a DNA check. The CDR3 adds up to 12 amino acids, both ends counted. Germline CDR1 reads SGHVS; CDR2 reads FQNEAQ. The CDR3 loop is CASSLERDGHVY.

The V and J genes are TRBV11-2 and TRBJ2-5, with D tentatively TRBD1 or TRBD2 (6 bases each). V lost 3 bases to trimming and J lost 3 bases, with 11 bases between them. Germline V gene sequence: CDR1 SGHAT, CDR2 FQNNGV. The CDR3 is made up of 14 amino acids. The CDR3 region has the DNA TGTGCCAGCAGCTTGGCCGGGGGCGAAGAGACCCAGTACTTC. Its protein is CASSLAGGEETQYF.

This clonotype was seen once. The chain recombines TRBV7-9 with TRBJ1-2, with unresolved D. Trimming pared 3 bases from V and 11 bases from J, leaving 25 bases between. Germline-derived CDR1 and CDR2 are SEHNR and FQNEAQ (reference sequence). The CDR3 extends over 16 amino acids. The CDR3 here is CASSFQRSGWNDEYTF. In DNA form, the CDR3 reads TGTGCCAGCAGCTTTCAAAGAAGCGGGTGGAACGATGAGTACACCTTC.

This chain joins TRBV7-2 and TRBJ2-1; 9 bases agree with TRBD1. This CDR3 has 15 amino acids. J lost 5 bases, V lost 9 bases, and 11 bases had no gene match. Germline CDR1 reads SGHTA; CDR2 reads FQGNSA. The CDR3 coding sequence is TGTGCCAGTTCTGGAGGGACAGGGAAGAACAATGAGCAGTTCTTC. Translation: CASSGGTGKNNEQFF.

As for this clonotype: One end of the junction varies from germline; a read error may be responsible. The chain combines TRBV9 with TRBJ2-1; 8 bases are shared with TRBD1. This CDR3 has 15 residues. Germline V gives CDR1 SGDLS, CDR2 YYNGEE. In DNA, the CDR3 is TGTGCCAGCAGCGGGACAGGGACTTCCTCCAATCAGCAGTTCTTC. The encoded protein is CASSGTGTSSNQQFF.

This clonotype appeared once. This chain joins TRBV20-1 and TRBJ1-2; D remains ambiguous. V lost 3 bases and J 1 base, leaving 15 bases between the germline ends. The CDR3 contains 15 residues. Germline CDR1 DFQATT, CDR2 SNEGSKA (reference sequence). CDR3 sequence (DNA): TGCAGTGCTAGGGCGTTGACGACGGATAACTATGGCTACACCTTC. Its protein is CSARALTTDNYGYTF.

Concerning this clonotype itself: Lacking the conserved final phenylalanine or tryptophan, this CDR3 likely reflects a read error. No DNA is shown, since the ends of the CDR3 on it are uncertain; the CDR3 is the one TCRdb lists. This sequence joins TRBV19 and TRBJ1-4. The CDR3 is 15 residues long, counting both termini. The germline CDR1 and CDR2 sequences are LNHDA and SQIVND (reference sequence). The CDR3 spells CASSLDSLETQYFGP.

This clonotype was counted only a few times. The conserved final phenylalanine or tryptophan is absent from the CDR3, which likely points to a read error. No DNA is shown, since the ends of the CDR3 on it are uncertain; the CDR3 is the one TCRdb lists. The chain has TRBV7-3 and TRBJ2-5. The germline V gene encodes CDR1 SGHTA and CDR2 FQGTGA. The CDR3 extends over 12 residues, inclusive of both ends. CDR3 sequence reads: CASSREANAVEH.

Regarding this clonotype: One end of the junction does not line up with germline, which may come from a read error. V gene TRBV9 combines with J gene TRBJ2-3; 10 bases line up with TRBD2. The CDR3 covers 14 residues. Germline assignment: CDR1 SGDLS and CDR2 YYNGEE. The CDR3 DNA sequence: TGTGCCAGCGGCTTAGCGGGGGGTCTTGAGTACTACGATTTT. Protein sequence: CASGLAGGLEYYDF.

Notes on this clonotype: The junction departs from germline at one end; a sequencing error may be responsible. The chain combines TRBV7-7 with TRBJ2-7; D gene ambiguous. The CDR3 covers 14 residues. Germline CDR1 and CDR2: SSHAT and FNYEAQ (reference sequence). In nucleotides, the CDR3 is TGTGCCAGCAGCTTCGATATCCAAGAGAGAGAGTACTTCTTC. It specifies CASSFDIQEREYFF.

About this clonotype: One junction end does not reproduce the germline sequence, and a read error may be involved. V usage is TRBV15 and J usage is TRBJ2-5; D ambiguous. The CDR3 has 14 residues. The germline V gene has CDR1 LNHNV and CDR2 YYDKDF (reference sequence). Here the CDR3 reads CASSSGCSQETQYF. CDR3 DNA sequence: TGTGCCAGCAGCAGTGGTTGCAGCCAAGAGACCCAGTACTTC.

This chain uses TRBV7-8 with TRBJ2-3; 7 bases are shared with TRBD2. Trimming took 5 bases from V and 1 from J; bases not matched to a gene: 6. The germline CDR1 and CDR2 sequences are SGHVS and FQNEAQ. The CDR3 is made up of 15 amino acids. The CDR3 DNA follows: TGTGCCAGCAGCGGGGGGGACGGGGGCACAGATACGCAGTATTTT. Protein product: CASSGGDGGTDTQYF. Filled out from reference TRBV7-8 and TRBJ2-3, the complete variable domain reads GAGVSQSPRYKVAKRGQDVALRCDPISGHVSLFWYQQALGQGPEFLTYFQNEAQLDKSGLPSDRFFAERPEGSVSTLKIQRTQQEDSAVYLCASSGGDGGTDTQYFGPGTRLTVL.

This sequence joins TRBV9 and TRBJ2-1; maybe TRBD1 (7 bases). V was trimmed by 2 bases and J by 10 bases, leaving 22 bases between them. The germline gives CDR1 SGDLS, CDR2 YYNGEE. The CDR3 spans 16 residues. CDR3 amino acids: CASSVETSRGTEEQFF. CDR3 DNA: TGTGCCAGCAGCGTCGAAACAAGCAGGGGGACTGAAGAGCAGTTCTTC.

The table lists this clonotype with a count of one. This chain joins TRBV6-4 and TRBJ1-1; D remains unclear. V lost 5 bases to trimming and J lost 5 bases, with 18 bases between them. CDR1 is MRHNA and CDR2 is SNTAGT in the germline V gene. The length of the CDR3 is 15 residues. The chain's CDR3 is CASSYNSGVLTEAFF. The DNA for the CDR3 is TGTGCCAGCAGTTACAATAGCGGGGTTCTGACTGAAGCTTTCTTT.

This rearrangement joins TRBV7-2 to TRBJ2-3, with 8 bases aligning to TRBD2. Per germline, CDR1 SGHTA and CDR2 FQGNSA. This CDR3 is built from 14 residues. Unmatched junction bases numbered 12, after V lost 3 bases and J lost 13 bases. The CDR3, as DNA: TGTGCCAGCAGCTTGGCGGGAGGTACCGGTGCGAAGTATTTT. It codes for CASSLAGGTGAKYF.

The chain combines TRBV7-9 with TRBJ2-3; 9 bases are shared with TRBD2. V was clipped by 1 base and J by 12 bases; unmatched bases: 8. CDR3 length: 14 amino acids. CDR1 and CDR2 (germline): SEHNR, FQNEAQ (reference sequence). CDR3 region: CASSLERSGGSQYF. CDR3 coding DNA: TGTGCCAGCAGCTTAGAAAGAAGCGGGGGGAGCCAGTATTTT.

This clonotype was seen only once. The chain uses TRBV20-1 and TRBJ2-4; 9 nucleotides match TRBD1. The CDR3 runs to 15 residues. From germline, CDR1 is DFQATT and CDR2 SNEGSKA (reference sequence). V trimming: 3 bases; J trimming: 8 bases; junction bases outside the gene matches: 11. CDR3 sequence (DNA): TGCAGTGCTAGTGGCGGGACAGGGATTAGAGACATTCAGTACTTC. Encoded protein: CSASGGTGIRDIQYF.

This clonotype came up once. The V gene is TRBV7-8, the J gene TRBJ1-2, with D perhaps TRBD1 (6 bases). Trimming removed 3 bases at V and 11 bases at J, with 25 bases between. Germline V gene sequence: CDR1 SGHVS, CDR2 FQNEAQ. CDR3 length: 16 residues. The CDR3 coding sequence is TGTGCCAGCAGCTTGGCGGGGGGCGCCGATGCGCAGGGTTACACCTTC. The encoded protein is CASSLAGGADAQGYTF.

The chain couples TRBV7-2 to TRBJ1-1; D gene unclear. The V gene lost 1 base and the J gene lost 3 bases, with 12 bases spanning the gap. CDR3 length: 15 amino acids. CDR1 and CDR2 from the germline V gene are SGHTA and FQGNSA. CDR3 protein: CASSLELSRDTEAFF. The CDR3 nucleotides read TGTGCCAGCAGCTTAGAGCTGAGTCGCGACACTGAAGCTTTCTTT.

This clonotype was recorded at least ten times. The rearrangement joins TRBV19 to TRBJ1-1; D remains unclear. Trimming shortened V by 3 bases and J by 0 bases, and 5 bases separated the two germline ends. Germline values: CDR1 LNHDA, CDR2 SQIVND (reference sequence). The CDR3 sequence is 13 residues long. Here the CDR3 DNA reads TGTGCCAGTAGTATGTCCCTGAACACTGAAGCTTTCTTT. Translation: CASSMSLNTEAFF.

The chain uses TRBV9 and TRBJ1-1, with a tentative D call TRBD1 (5 bases). The CDR3 contains 15 residues. V gave up 0 bases and J gave up 10 bases, with 19 bases separating them. Germline lookup yields CDR1 SGDLS and CDR2 YYNGEE. The CDR3 DNA is TGTGCCAGCAGCGTAGGGGGGAAGAGCACAGATACAGCTTTCTTT. Translating gives CASSVGGKSTDTAFF.

The chain links TRBV25-1 to TRBJ1-1; 9 bases are shared with TRBD1. Germline assignment: CDR1 MGHDK and CDR2 SYGVNS. The junction had 5 bases not matched to a gene; V was cut back by 4 bases and J by 5 bases. This CDR3 has 14 residues. The CDR3 reads CASSVTGGRTEAFF. The CDR3 bases are TGTGCCAGCAGTGTTACAGGGGGCAGGACTGAAGCTTTCTTT.

With regard to this clonotype: An end of the junction differs from the germline gene, which may be a read error. The V call is TRBV7-8, the J call TRBJ2-7; D possibly uses TRBD1 or TRBD2 (5 bases each). CDR1 and CDR2 from the germline V gene are SGHVS and FQNEAQ. The CDR3 contains 14 residues. Written as DNA, the CDR3 is TGTGCCAGCAGCCAAGTGACGGGACCCTACGACGAGGACTTC. Amino acids: CASSQVTGPYDEDF.

This clonotype was counted many times. A much larger clonotype is one base distant, so this may be a read error. The chain joins TRBV3-1 to TRBJ2-5, with 9 positions matching TRBD1. CDR3 size: 15 residues. From germline, CDR1 is LGHDT and CDR2 YNNKEL (reference sequence). J gave up 5 bases and V 7 bases, and 11 bases lay outside the gene matches. The CDR3 sequence is CASNPYRGLRETQYF. DNA for the CDR3: TGTGCCAGCAACCCCTACAGGGGGCTAAGGGAGACCCAGTACTTC.

The chain employs TRBV7-8 and TRBJ2-1, with 8 bases aligning to TRBD2. Trimming cost V 3 bases and J 13 bases; bases outside gene matches: 17. In germline, CDR1 is SGHVS, CDR2 FQNEAQ. CDR3 length: 16 amino acids. The CDR3 loop is CASSFAGGRETEDQFF. The CDR3 region has the DNA TGTGCCAGCAGCTTTGCGGGAGGTCGGGAGACGGAGGATCAGTTCTTC.

The rearrangement joins TRBV19 to TRBJ2-1, with 11 bases matching TRBD2. The CDR3 covers 16 residues. CDR1 and CDR2 (germline): LNHDA, SQIVND (reference sequence). The junction had 1 base not matched to a gene; V was cut back by 1 base and J by 2 bases. CDR3 in DNA: TGTGCCAGTAGTATAGCTAGCGGGAGGACCTACAATGAGCAGTTCTTC. It yields the protein CASSIASGRTYNEQFF.

In the case of this clonotype: The CDR3 ends on some other residue instead of the conserved phenylalanine or tryptophan, so this is likely a read error. The limits of the CDR3 on the DNA are not certain, so only TCRdb's listed CDR3 is given. V and J are TRBV7-8 and TRBJ2-3; the table assigns TRBD2, which was not confirmed against the DNA. CDR1 is SGHVS and CDR2 is FQNEAQ in the germline V gene. From its first to its last residue, the CDR3 has 13 amino acids. CDR3 amino acids: CASSVAGGPDPYY.